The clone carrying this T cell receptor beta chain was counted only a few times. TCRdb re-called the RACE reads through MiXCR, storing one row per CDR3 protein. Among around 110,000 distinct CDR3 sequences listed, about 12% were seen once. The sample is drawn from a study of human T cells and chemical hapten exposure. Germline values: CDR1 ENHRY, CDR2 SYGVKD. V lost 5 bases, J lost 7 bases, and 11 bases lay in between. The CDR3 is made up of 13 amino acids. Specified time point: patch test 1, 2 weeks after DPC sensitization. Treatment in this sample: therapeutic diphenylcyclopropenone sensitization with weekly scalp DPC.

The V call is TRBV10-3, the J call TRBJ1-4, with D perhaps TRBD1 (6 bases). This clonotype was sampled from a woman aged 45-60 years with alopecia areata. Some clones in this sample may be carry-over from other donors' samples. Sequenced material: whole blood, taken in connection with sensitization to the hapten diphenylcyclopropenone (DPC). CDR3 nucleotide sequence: TGTGCCATCAGTTTCGAGGGGGGTGAAAAACTGTTTTTT. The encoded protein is CAISFEGGEKLFF.